This TCR beta chain derives from a study of T cell responses to AZD1222 COVID-19 vaccine. In the study overall: Second doses were pooled across both intervals (about 4 or about 12 weeks).

Study-wide results and limits: Clonal diversity was possibly underestimated, and the donors were mostly white British, with more females. All repertoire sampling was performed exclusively after the peak T cell response. Baseline serostatus was positive in only five to seven AZD1222 recipients.

As for this clone: Its antigen is not identified.

Only in-frame clones appear in the TCRdb table, and some are missing; sequencing was by immunoSEQ multiplex PCR. Of 90,000 to 150,000 clones in the sample, around 87% were seen once. The sequencing here drew on peripheral blood, taken on day 0 of AZD1222 vaccination. This TCR derives from an adult in good health.

For the CDR3, the DNA is TGTGCTAGTACACGCGCGGGGGCGCGATACTACGAGCAGTACTTC. This encodes CASTRAGARYYEQYF. This chain links TRBV12-5 with TRBJ2-7; possible D gene TRBD2, 7 bases. The germline V gene encodes CDR1 LGHNT and CDR2 FRNRAP. The V end was cut by 8 bases, the J end by 3 bases, with 20 bases between. This CDR3 is built from 15 residues.